Listed below are T cell receptor beta chains from one sample, sequenced in a study of shared clonotypes between healthy human individuals. Some clones are missing from TCRdb's copy, which holds only in-frame ones; the method was immunoSEQ multiplex PCR. The table lists about 110,000 clones, around 68% of them singletons. Sequenced input: memory CD8+ T cells sorted from blood. The receptors were sampled from a woman aged 25-40 years in good health. Each CDR3 is given without its conserved first and last residue. D genes are given only for firm matches.

j_gene,v_gene,d_gene,CDR3aa
TRBJ2-5,TRBV7-2,-,ASSSPRETQY
TRBJ1-6,TRBV7-6,-,ASRRDTSKAYNSPLH
TRBJ1-4,TRBV19,-,ASSSRGDGSNEKLF
TRBJ2-1,TRBV6-5,TRBD2,ASSYGSGSRNEQF
TRBJ2-6,TRBV7-2,TRBD1,ASSSSGTGYSGANVLT
TRBJ1-1,TRBV6-1,TRBD1,ASSGARGLKNTEAF
TRBJ1-5,TRBV7-9,-,ASSFGYSNQPQH
TRBJ1-5,TRBV28,TRBD1,ASSHGRQGAYSLGLSRSQH
TRBJ1-2,TRBV7-9,-,ASSLASGGEAGYT
TRBJ2-7,TRBV27,-,ASSLIGDEQY
TRBJ2-1,TRBV27,TRBD1,ATTIGGAHNEQF
TRBJ2-5,TRBV6-1,TRBD2,ASSEAHGRGGETQY
TRBJ2-5,TRBV27,TRBD2,ASSRIVLGLAGETQY
TRBJ1-1,TRBV2,-,ASNRGRNTEAF
TRBJ1-1,TRBV27,-,ASSFGLEAF
TRBJ1-2,TRBV12-5,-,ASGLPGRGYT
TRBJ2-5,TRBV10-1,-,ASSRSFQETQY
TRBJ2-1,TRBV25-1,-,ASSEWEAGGNEQF
TRBJ2-7,TRBV28,-,ASSPAKRRTNYEQY
TRBJ1-2,TRBV10-1,-,ASSESAYYGYT